This TCR beta chain is drawn from a study of blood T cell repertoires in COVID-19. Study context: COVID-19 samples collected from the United States, Italy and Spain covered acute and convalescent phases. PBMCs, B-cell-depleted T cells, or T cells were the source of the cDNA or gDNA that made up the material.

The V end lost 5 bases, the J end lost 2 bases, and 19 bases lay between the germline ends. Germline values: CDR1 MNHEY, CDR2 SMNVEV (reference sequence). This CDR3 has 18 residues. In the original workflow: Reference gene primers were amplified, and this amplification served to estimate nucleated cell counts. Sequencing used immunoSEQ multiplex PCR; TCRdb keeps in-frame clones, though not all of them. The V and J calls and the clone size are those of that table, but D and trimming were determined from the DNA. Of 65,000 to 95,000 clones in the sample, approximately 90% were seen once. The V call is TRBV27, the J call TRBJ2-6; D possibly corresponds to TRBD1 (5 bases). Sequencing was performed on peripheral blood. This clonotype was sampled from a man in his 70s with active or convalescent COVID-19. CDR3 in DNA: TGTGCCAGCAGTGGTTTAGAAGGGGCTATCGCTGGGGCCAACGTCCTGACTTTC. Its translation is CASSGLEGAIAGANVLTF.